Listed below are T cell receptor beta chains from one sample, sequenced in a study of control samples from healthy donors and cancer patients. Clones were sequenced by immunoSEQ multiplex PCR, and TCRdb holds only the in-frame ones, with some missing. Of 150,000 to 200,000 clones in the sample, roughly 89% are singletons; the top ten hold approximately 12%. The sample taken for sequencing was blood. These receptors originate from a man aged 25 to 45 in good health. CDR3s include the opening cysteine and the closing phenylalanine or tryptophan. The order of the fields is J gene, D gene, clone size, V gene, CDR3 DNA, CDR3 protein. The D gene is left open where the match is weak. The size of a clone is reported for some rows only, either as once, few or many, or as a class for expanded clones.

J gene: TRBJ2-4; D gene: .; clone size: once; V gene: TRBV6-1; CDR3 DNA: TGTGCCAGCAGTGATATCGGGGCACAGAAAATTAATCAGTACTTC; CDR3 protein: CASSDIGAQKINQYF
J gene: TRBJ1-5; D gene: .; clone size: .; V gene: TRBV15; CDR3 DNA: TGTGCCACCAGCAGAGAGATTGCCGGAGGGTCTAGCAATCAGCCCCAGCATTTT; CDR3 protein: CATSREIAGGSSNQPQHF
J gene: TRBJ1-5; D gene: TRBD1; clone size: .; V gene: TRBV25-1; CDR3 DNA: TGTGCCAGCAGTCCCCGGACAGGGGGCCCCAATCAGCCCCAGCATTTT; CDR3 protein: CASSPRTGGPNQPQHF
J gene: TRBJ1-6; D gene: TRBD1; clone size: .; V gene: TRBV24-1; CDR3 DNA: TGTGCCACCAGTGATTTTAACCGTAGGGTTCCGGACAGGAACTATAATTCACCCCTCCACTTT; CDR3 protein: CATSDFNRRVPDRNYNSPLHF
J gene: TRBJ2-3; D gene: .; clone size: .; V gene: TRBV11-3; CDR3 DNA: TGTGCCAGCAGCCAGGGACCGGCGGATACGCAGTATTTT; CDR3 protein: CASSQGPADTQYF
J gene: TRBJ1-1; D gene: .; clone size: .; V gene: TRBV6-2/TRBV6-3; CDR3 DNA: TGTGCCAGCAGTTACGGGTTTGGGATCACTGAAGCTTTCTTT; CDR3 protein: CASSYGFGITEAFF
J gene: TRBJ2-1; D gene: .; clone size: .; V gene: TRBV7-2; CDR3 DNA: TGTGCCAGCAGCCATCCAAGGGGGGCCTCGGGACTGTTCTTC; CDR3 protein: CASSHPRGASGLFF
J gene: TRBJ2-7; D gene: .; clone size: .; V gene: TRBV28; CDR3 DNA: TGTGCCAGCAGTTTAGGTGGGGGCGTCCACGAGCAGTACTTC; CDR3 protein: CASSLGGGVHEQYF
J gene: TRBJ1-6; D gene: .; clone size: .; V gene: TRBV3-1/TRBV3-2; CDR3 DNA: TGTGCCAGCAGCCTAGAGGCAGGACGAAATTCACCCCTCCACTTT; CDR3 protein: CASSLEAGRNSPLHF
J gene: TRBJ2-1; D gene: TRBD2; clone size: few; V gene: TRBV3-1/TRBV3-2; CDR3 DNA: TGTGCCAGCAGCCACCTACTAGCGGACCCGTACAATGAGCAGTTCTTC; CDR3 protein: CASSHLLADPYNEQFF
J gene: TRBJ2-2; D gene: TRBD1; clone size: few; V gene: TRBV4-2; CDR3 DNA: TGTGCCAGCAGCCTTGAACAGGGGTCGAACACCGGGGAGCTGTTTTTT; CDR3 protein: CASSLEQGSNTGELFF
J gene: TRBJ1-1; D gene: .; clone size: .; V gene: TRBV6-2/TRBV6-3; CDR3 DNA: TGTGCCAGCAGCAAGGTGGGCAGTCGGGAACGAGCTTTCTTT; CDR3 protein: CASSKVGSRERAFF
J gene: TRBJ1-1; D gene: .; clone size: .; V gene: TRBV28; CDR3 DNA: TGTGCCAGCACTCCTCGGTCCACTGAAGCTTTCTTT; CDR3 protein: CASTPRSTEAFF
J gene: TRBJ2-5; D gene: .; clone size: .; V gene: TRBV2; CDR3 DNA: TGTGCCACTTCGGGGCCGCTTCAAGAGACCCAGTACTTC; CDR3 protein: CATSGPLQETQYF
J gene: TRBJ2-7; D gene: TRBD1; clone size: once; V gene: TRBV19; CDR3 DNA: TGTGCCAGTAGTACAAGGACAGGTGGGGGCGAGCAGTACTTC; CDR3 protein: CASSTRTGGGEQYF
J gene: TRBJ2-7; D gene: .; clone size: .; V gene: TRBV24-1; CDR3 DNA: TGTGCCACCAGTGATTCCGGGGCATTCGAGCAGTACTTC; CDR3 protein: CATSDSGAFEQYF
J gene: TRBJ1-6; D gene: .; clone size: .; V gene: TRBV5-4; CDR3 DNA: TGTGCCAGCAGCTTGTACGGGGGCAGTCAGGGTTCACCCCTCCACTTT; CDR3 protein: CASSLYGGSQGSPLHF
J gene: TRBJ1-1; D gene: TRBD1; clone size: .; V gene: TRBV28; CDR3 DNA: TGTGCCAGCAGTTTTTCAGGGGGCGCGGGGTCTGAAGCTTTCTTT; CDR3 protein: CASSFSGGAGSEAFF
J gene: TRBJ1-4; D gene: .; clone size: .; V gene: TRBV19; CDR3 DNA: TGTGCCAGTACCCTAACATCCACCAGTGAAAAACTGTTTTTT; CDR3 protein: CASTLTSTSEKLFF
J gene: TRBJ2-7; D gene: TRBD2; clone size: .; V gene: TRBV14; CDR3 DNA: TGTGCCAGCAGCCAAGAGGAGGCGGGAGGTTACGAGCAGTACTTC; CDR3 protein: CASSQEEAGGYEQYF
J gene: TRBJ2-5; D gene: .; clone size: .; V gene: TRBV14; CDR3 DNA: TGTGCCAGCAGCCAAGGCGCCAGTGAGACCCAGTACTTC; CDR3 protein: CASSQGASETQYF
J gene: TRBJ1-6; D gene: TRBD1; clone size: .; V gene: TRBV27; CDR3 DNA: TGTGCCAGCAGTTTATCCGGGACAGGGAGTTCACCCCTCCACTTT; CDR3 protein: CASSLSGTGSSPLHF
J gene: TRBJ1-1; D gene: .; clone size: once; V gene: TRBV27; CDR3 DNA: TGTGCCAGCAGTTTATTAAACCTAGGAACTGAAGCTTTCTTT; CDR3 protein: CASSLLNLGTEAFF
J gene: TRBJ2-7; D gene: TRBD1; clone size: .; V gene: TRBV2; CDR3 DNA: TGTGCCAGCAGCCTGACAGGGGCTCTGCGCTACGAGCAGTACTTC; CDR3 protein: CASSLTGALRYEQYF